The present entry profiles one T cell receptor beta chain with its context. This specimen comes from a study of blood T cell repertoires in COVID-19. For the study at large: Italy, Spain and the United States were the sources of the convalescent and acute COVID-19 samples.

As handled by the study authors: By means of reference gene primer amplification, nucleated cell counts were estimated. Produced via immunoSEQ multiplex PCR; TCRdb's table is partial and in-frame only. The V and J calls and clone size are taken from that table; D and trimming were inferred from the DNA. Of about 15,000 clones in the sample, about 91% were seen once. This CDR3 spans 18 amino acids. The J segment lost 5 bases and the V segment lost 6 bases, leaving 12 bases of the junction unmatched. The V gene's germline CDR1 is LGHDT and CDR2 YNNKEL (reference sequence). Sequencing used peripheral blood. This chain joins TRBV3-1 (or the pseudogene TRBV3-2) and TRBJ1-6; TRBD1 matches at 11 bases. This TCR derives from a human donor in a cohort sampled during active COVID-19. The CDR3 region has the DNA TGTGCCAGCAGTCGCCGGGACAGGGGGAGGTTGAATAATTCACCCCTCCACTTT. Protein product: CASSRRDRGRLNNSPLHF.